The T cell receptor (beta chain) described here comes from a study of T cell repertoires in cytomegalovirus infection. TCRdb processed the reads anew with MiXCR; each CDR3 protein has one entry. The sample holds approximately 56,000 distinct CDR3 sequences, 15% to 20% seen once. CDR3 length equals 15 residues. Trimming left V 1 base short and J 0 bases short, with 9 bases between. CDR1 MNHEY and CDR2 SVGEGT come from the germline V gene. Regarding this clonotype: Its specificity is unknown.

The chain uses TRBV6-2 or TRBV6-3 and TRBJ1-1; D is undetermined. The specimen comprised CD8+ T cells from cultured PBMCs, sampled from culture after CMV antigen stimulation. The clonotype was recovered from a human donor in good health (CMV status not recorded). Some clones in this sample may be carry-over from other donors' samples. CDR3 region: CASSYWLDMNTEAFF. The CDR3 DNA is TGTGCCAGCAGTTACTGGCTCGATATGAACACTGAAGCTTTCTTT.